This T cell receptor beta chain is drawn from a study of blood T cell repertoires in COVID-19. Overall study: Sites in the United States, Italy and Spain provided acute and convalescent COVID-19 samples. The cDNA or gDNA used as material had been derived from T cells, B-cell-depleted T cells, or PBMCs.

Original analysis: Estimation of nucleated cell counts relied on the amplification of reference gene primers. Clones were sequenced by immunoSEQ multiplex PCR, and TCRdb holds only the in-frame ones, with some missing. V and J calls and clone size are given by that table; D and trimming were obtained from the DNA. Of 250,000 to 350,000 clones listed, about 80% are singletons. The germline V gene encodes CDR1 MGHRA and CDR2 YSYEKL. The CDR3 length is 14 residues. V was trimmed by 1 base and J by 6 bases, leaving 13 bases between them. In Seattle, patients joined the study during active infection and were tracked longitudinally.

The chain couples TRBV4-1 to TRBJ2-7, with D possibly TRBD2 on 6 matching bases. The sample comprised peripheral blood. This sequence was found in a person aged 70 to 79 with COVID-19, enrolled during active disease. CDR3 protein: CASSQVGGTGEQYF. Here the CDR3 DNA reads TGCGCCAGCAGCCAAGTCGGAGGGACTGGCGAGCAGTACTTC.